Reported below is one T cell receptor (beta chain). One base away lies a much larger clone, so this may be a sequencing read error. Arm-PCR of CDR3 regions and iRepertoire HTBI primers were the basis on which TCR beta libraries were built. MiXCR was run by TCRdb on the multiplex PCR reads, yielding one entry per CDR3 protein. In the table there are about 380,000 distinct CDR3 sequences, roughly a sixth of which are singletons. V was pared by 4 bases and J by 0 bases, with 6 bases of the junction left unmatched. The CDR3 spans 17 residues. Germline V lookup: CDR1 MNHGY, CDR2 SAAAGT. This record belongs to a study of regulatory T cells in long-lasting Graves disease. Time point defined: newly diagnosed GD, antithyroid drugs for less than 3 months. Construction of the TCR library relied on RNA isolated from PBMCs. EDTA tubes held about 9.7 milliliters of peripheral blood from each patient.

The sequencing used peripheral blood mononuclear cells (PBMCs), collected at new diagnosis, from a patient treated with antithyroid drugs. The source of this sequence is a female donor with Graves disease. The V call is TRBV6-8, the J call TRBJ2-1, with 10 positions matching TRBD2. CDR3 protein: CASSLGLADNSYNEQFF. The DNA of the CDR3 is TGTGCCAGCAGTTTAGGACTAGCGGATAACTCCTACAATGAGCAGTTCTTC.